A selection of T cell receptor beta chains follows, all from one sample in a study of identical twins. TCRdb processed the 5' RACE reads anew with MiXCR; each CDR3 protein has one entry. Of hundreds of thousands of distinct CDR3 sequences in the sample, approximately 6% were seen once. Sequencing used naive T cells sorted from blood. The receptors were sampled from a man aged 18 to 29 in good health. The CDR3 runs from the conserved cysteine through the conserved F or W. D genes are given only for firm matches. Expanded clones get a size class; other rows say once, few or many, or leave the size out.

d_gene	abundance	j_gene	v_gene	CDR3aa	CDR3nt
TRBD2	few	TRBJ2-1	TRBV10-3	CAISGSREGPEQFF	TGTGCCATCAGTGGTTCGCGGGAGGGCCCTGAGCAGTTCTTC
TRBD2	-	TRBJ2-1	TRBV4-1	CASSQSGLAGAYNEQFF	TGCGCCAGCAGCCAATCGGGACTAGCGGGGGCCTACAATGAGCAGTTCTTC
-	-	TRBJ2-1	TRBV5-1	CASSLLPVDEQFF	TGCGCCAGCAGCTTGTTACCGGTAGATGAGCAGTTCTTC
TRBD2	many	TRBJ2-1	TRBV5-1	CASSVSSGVYEQFF	TGCGCCAGCAGCGTGTCTAGCGGAGTCTATGAGCAGTTCTTC
TRBD2	many	TRBJ2-3	TRBV20-1	CSASGKRDLPDTQYF	TGCAGTGCTAGCGGAAAGCGGGACTTGCCCGATACGCAGTATTTT
-	many	TRBJ2-3	TRBV6-5	CASSYAPTDTQYF	TGTGCCAGCAGTTACGCACCCACAGATACGCAGTATTTT
TRBD2	few	TRBJ2-7	TRBV6-5	CASSYSTSGRARSREQYF	TGTGCCAGCAGTTACTCGACTAGCGGGAGGGCCCGCTCTCGGGAGCAGTACTTC
TRBD2	few	TRBJ2-1	TRBV27	CASRPGTSGRKYNEQFF	TGTGCCAGCAGACCCGGGACTAGCGGGAGGAAGTACAATGAGCAGTTCTTC
TRBD2	once	TRBJ2-3	TRBV19	CASSTIAGVTDTQYF	TGTGCCAGTAGTACAATAGCGGGAGTCACAGATACGCAGTATTTT
TRBD1	few	TRBJ1-6	TRBV6-1	CASSTPQDRGLNSPLHF	TGTGCCAGCAGTACCCCCCAGGACAGGGGGCTGAATTCACCCCTCCACTTT
-	many	TRBJ2-5	TRBV12-3/TRBV12-4	CASSPRIPGTKTQYF	TGTGCCAGCAGTCCCCGGATTCCGGGAACAAAGACCCAGTACTTC
TRBD2	-	TRBJ2-7	TRBV4-1	CASSQDPRGGLPYEQYF	TGCGCCAGCAGCCAAGATCCCCGGGGAGGGCTACCCTACGAGCAGTACTTC
TRBD1	once	TRBJ2-7	TRBV10-3	CAIRMTGGEYEQYF	TGTGCCATCAGGATGACAGGGGGAGAATACGAGCAGTACTTC
-	many	TRBJ2-7	TRBV27	CASSLSRTTSYEQYF	TGTGCCAGCAGTTTATCGAGAACTACATCTTACGAGCAGTACTTC
TRBD2	many	TRBJ2-3	TRBV5-1	CASSLEREGGTDTQYF	TGCGCCAGCAGCTTGGAACGGGAGGGTGGCACAGATACGCAGTATTTT
-	few	TRBJ2-4	TRBV10-3	CAISESVRGNIQYF	TGTGCCATCAGTGAGTCAGTGAGGGGAAACATTCAGTACTTC
-	many	TRBJ2-6	TRBV29-1	CSVGGGAGANVLTF	TGCAGCGTTGGTGGGGGTGCTGGGGCCAACGTCCTGACTTTC
TRBD2	-	TRBJ2-5	TRBV25-1	CASSEFRGSGRRYF	TGTGCCAGCAGTGAATTTAGGGGAAGCGGGAGGAGGTACTTC
-	many	TRBJ2-1	TRBV6-5	CASSYLSRADRNNEQFF	TGTGCCAGCAGTTATCTTTCTCGTGCTGACAGGAACAATGAGCAGTTCTTC
-	many	TRBJ2-5	TRBV5-6	CASSEGLEETQYF	TGTGCCAGCAGCGAAGGACTGGAGGAGACCCAGTACTTC
TRBD2	-	TRBJ2-1	TRBV3-1	CASSQPQGTSGRGEQFF	TGTGCCAGCAGCCAACCACAGGGGACTAGCGGGAGAGGCGAGCAGTTCTTC
-	many	TRBJ2-5	TRBV12-3/TRBV12-4	CASSPRDKVAKTQYF	TGTGCCAGCAGTCCCCGGGACAAGGTGGCCAAGACCCAGTACTTC
-	few	TRBJ2-3	TRBV20-1	CSASQQDTITDTQYF	TGCAGTGCTAGTCAACAGGACACTATCACAGATACGCAGTATTTT